Shown below are 11 T cell receptor beta chains from a single sample sequenced in a study of blood T cell repertoires in COVID-19 (dated by TCRdb to 2020 to 2021). The library was obtained by the immunoSEQ multiplex PCR assay. In its TCRdb copy, this immuneACCESS table keeps in-frame sequences only and misses some clones. Where compared with another copy, unresolved V genes explain less than half of these, and the others have no known cause. This sample has about 200,000 clones in its table, and 80% of those were observed once. Less than 6% of the sample is in the top ten clones. Input material: peripheral blood. The receptors stem from a woman in her seventies with acute or convalescent COVID-19.

DNA of the CDR3: TGTGCCAGCAGTTTGGCGAAACTAGCCCATAGCTCCTACAATGAGCAGTTCTTC. This encodes CASSLAKLAHSSYNEQFF. This chain joins TRBV27 and TRBJ2-1, with TRBD2 as a possible D gene (6 bases). CDR1 and CDR2 from the germline V gene are MNHEY and SMNVEV (reference sequence). V shed 3 bases and J shed 0 bases, with 18 bases lying between them. CDR3 length: 18 residues.

The chain links TRBV18 to TRBJ2-6; 7 bases align to TRBD1. With V trimmed by 6 bases and J by 0 bases, 8 bases remained unmatched. The CDR3 sequence is 17 residues long. Germline assignment: CDR1 KGHSH and CDR2 LQKENI. The DNA of the CDR3 is TGTGCCAGCTCTCAGGGACAGCCTCACTCTGGGGCCAACGTCCTGACTTTC. Translation gives CASSQGQPHSGANVLTF.

The chain uses TRBV2 and TRBJ2-7, with D perhaps TRBD1 (5 bases). V was shortened by 0 bases and J by 0 bases, with 9 bases between the two germline ends. Germline lookup yields CDR1 SNHLY and CDR2 FYNNEI. The CDR3 totals 15 residues. The CDR3 spells CASSEARQGSYEQYF. The DNA of the CDR3 is TGTGCCAGCAGTGAAGCTCGGCAGGGCTCCTACGAGCAGTACTTC.

This clone was detected only once. The V gene is TRBV11-3, the J gene TRBJ2-2, with 7 bases identical to TRBD2. The V segment lost 1 base and the J segment 4 bases; nucleotides outside the gene matches: 3. Germline values: CDR1 SGHNT, CDR2 YENEEA. The CDR3 runs 15 residues. The CDR3 sequence: CASSLGREITGELFF. Here the CDR3 DNA reads TGTGCCAGCAGCTTAGGGCGGGAGATCACCGGGGAGCTGTTTTTT.

The chain couples TRBV19 to TRBJ1-1; TRBD1 matches at 11 bases. In germline, CDR1 is LNHDA, CDR2 SQIVND (reference sequence). CDR3 length: 13 residues. V was pared by 6 bases and J by 6 bases, with 3 bases of the junction left unmatched. This chain's CDR3 is CASRGQGVSEAFF. CDR3 DNA sequence: TGTGCCAGTAGGGGACAGGGGGTATCTGAAGCTTTCTTT.

The chain is built from TRBV6-6 and TRBJ2-7; 16 bases fit TRBD2. CDR3 length: 16 residues. The junction had 6 bases not matched to a gene; V was cut back by 5 bases and J by 5 bases. CDR1 is MNHNY and CDR2 is SVGAGI in the germline V gene (reference sequence). CDR3 protein: CASSPGTSGRANEQYF. The DNA of the CDR3 is TGTGCCAGCAGTCCCGGGACTAGCGGGAGGGCAAACGAGCAGTACTTC.

This clone was seen only a few times. This chain uses TRBV29-1 with TRBJ2-7; maybe TRBD2 (5 bases). The V and J ends lost 7 bases and 2 bases respectively, with 9 bases between them. The CDR3 is 11 amino acids. Germline V gene sequence: CDR1 SQVTM, CDR2 ANQGSEA. CDR3 region: CSASTTYEQYF. The CDR3 nucleotides read TGCAGCGCCTCGACTACCTACGAGCAGTACTTC.

This chain connects TRBV2 to TRBJ2-1; D not certain. The CDR3 runs 15 residues. The ends were cut back, 5 bases at V and 0 bases at J, with 11 bases in the middle. Germline values: CDR1 SNHLY, CDR2 FYNNEI. CDR3 nucleotides: TGTGCCAGCAGTTCTTTCCGGTACTCCTACAATGAGCAGTTCTTC. It encodes CASSSFRYSYNEQFF.

The genes are TRBV27 and TRBJ2-2; TRBD2 matches at 8 bases. Germline V gene data show CDR1 as MNHEY and CDR2 as SMNVEV (reference sequence). This CDR3 spans 16 amino acids. V was pared by 3 bases and J by 4 bases, with 7 bases of the junction left unmatched. The CDR3 nucleotides read TGTGCCAGCAGTTTGAGAGGGGCGGGAGGCACCGGGGAGCTGTTTTTT. This sequence encodes CASSLRGAGGTGELFF.

J is TRBJ1-2 and V is TRBV28; 9 nucleotides agree with TRBD1. This CDR3 spans 17 amino acids. Germline CDR1 and CDR2: MDHEN and SYDVKM. The J segment lost 6 bases and the V segment lost 6 bases, leaving 17 bases of the junction unmatched. DNA of the CDR3: TGTGCCAGCAGACCAGGCGGGACAGGGTTGGTTACCGATGGCTACACCTTC. It specifies CASRPGGTGLVTDGYTF.

The V and J genes are TRBV28 and TRBJ2-7; D possibly corresponds to TRBD1 (7 bases). The CDR3 has 16 amino acids. Between the trimmed V and J ends, which lost 5 bases and 1 base, there was a span of 18 bases. The germline V gene has CDR1 MDHEN and CDR2 SYDVKM. The CDR3 DNA is TGTGCCAGCAGTCAGGGGGGCAGGAAGGGGTCCTACGAGCAGTACTTC. This translates into CASSQGGRKGSYEQYF.